This note documents a single T cell receptor (beta chain) sequence. The repertoire was sequenced with immunoSEQ multiplex PCR; TCRdb's copy has only in-frame clones and lacks some. The data hold tens of thousands of clones, with roughly nine tenths observed a single time. This specimen comes from a study of technical replicates of blood from four donors. This CDR3 spans 13 amino acids. V shed 2 bases and J shed 4 bases, with 9 bases lying between them. CDR1 is SGDLS, CDR2 YYNGEE, per germline. V gene TRBV9 combines with J gene TRBJ1-1, with D unclear. This TCR came from a human donor in good health. Some clones in this sample may be carry-over from other donors' samples. The sequencing sample was made of PBMCs. In DNA, the CDR3 is TGTGCCAGCAGCGTCAGGCCATCCACTGAAGCTTTCTTT. This translates into CASSVRPSTEAFF.